A single sample is the source of the 29 T cell receptor beta chains below, sequenced in a study of molecular identifiers for immune sequencing clone quantification. A single record per CDR3 protein comes from TCRdb applying MiXCR to the PCR reads. The sample lists over 600,000 distinct CDR3 sequences; just under 20% were seen once. The sequenced material came from naive CD8+ T cells from blood, with Jurkat cell RNA spiked in. Subset noted: FACS-sorted CD8+CD4-CCR7+CD45RA+ naive T cells. Source of these receptors: a human donor in good health. Some libraries in this study had Jurkat cell RNA spiked in.

In DNA form, the CDR3 reads TGTGCCAGCAGATTTTCTCGGGGAATGAACACAGATACGCAGTATTTT. This codes for CASRFSRGMNTDTQYF. The V and J genes are TRBV7-2 and TRBJ2-3; TRBD2 might be the D (5 bases). This CDR3 is built from 16 residues. Germline V gene lookup returns CDR1 SGHTA and CDR2 FQGNSA. Trimming took 6 bases from V and 2 from J, leaving 18 bases between them.

The chain joins TRBV20-1 to TRBJ2-4; 11 bases line up with TRBD1. Germline values: CDR1 DFQATT, CDR2 SNEGSKA (reference sequence). V lost 4 bases and J lost 5; bases outside the gene matches: 7. CDR3 size: 15 residues. The CDR3 coding sequence is TGCAGTGCTAATACGGGACAGGGGGTTGAAAACATTCAGTACTTC. It yields the protein CSANTGQGVENIQYF.

This clonotype showed up many times. The chain recombines TRBV28 with TRBJ1-1; a weak D match, TRBD1 (6 bases). Germline CDR1 reads MDHEN; CDR2 reads SYDVKM. CDR3 length: 14 residues. The V gene lost 5 bases and the J gene lost 7 bases, with 17 bases spanning the gap. CDR3 loop: CASSLRGGQVEAFF. The CDR3 DNA is TGTGCCAGCAGTCTCCGGGGGGGGCAAGTTGAAGCTTTCTTT.

This clonotype was counted ten times or more. This CDR3 reads CATHEGPYNEQFF. CDR3 sequence (DNA): TGTGCCACCCACGAGGGACCCTACAATGAGCAGTTCTTC. The V gene is TRBV19, the J gene TRBJ2-1; D may be TRBD1 or TRBD2 (5 bases each). Germline CDR1 is LNHDA and CDR2 is SQIVND (reference sequence). This CDR3 has 13 amino acids. Trimming removed 10 bases from V and 2 bases from J, with 12 bases in between.

This clonotype has only a few counts. The chain joins TRBV6-5 to TRBJ2-2; D might be TRBD2 (5 bases). Germline lookup yields CDR1 MNHEY and CDR2 SVGAGI. There are 12 residues in the CDR3. Deletions cut 4 bases from V and 7 bases from J, with 7 bases between. CDR3 loop: CASSSADGELFF. CDR3 sequence (DNA): TGTGCCAGCAGTTCAGCGGACGGGGAGCTGTTTTTT.

This clonotype was picked up many times. The chain combines TRBV29-1 with TRBJ2-2; no clear D. The CDR3 has 15 amino acids. Germline CDR1 reads SQVTM; CDR2 reads ANQGSEA. The ends were cut back, 2 bases at V and 4 bases at J, with 14 bases in the middle. The DNA for the CDR3 is TGCAGCGTTGAATTCGTCAAACCGGGCACCGGGGAGCTGTTTTTT. Its protein is CSVEFVKPGTGELFF.

In this sample, this clonotype turned up many times. V gene TRBV2 combines with J gene TRBJ2-1; no firm D call. V lost 3 bases and J 7 bases, leaving 1 base between the germline ends. From germline, CDR1 is SNHLY and CDR2 FYNNEI. This CDR3 region has 10 residues. The CDR3 sequence: CASSDNEQFF. The CDR3 DNA reads TGTGCCAGCAGTGATAATGAGCAGTTCTTC.

This clonotype was counted at least ten times. The rearrangement joins TRBV15 to TRBJ2-3; D ambiguous. The CDR3 sequence is 19 residues long. V lost 0 bases, J lost 1 base, and 20 bases lay in between. Looked up from germline, CDR1 is LNHNV and CDR2 is YYDKDF (reference sequence). In DNA, the CDR3 is TGTGCCACCAGCAGAGATAAGGCCCCACTCATCCCGGGCACAGATACGCAGTATTTT. Protein: CATSRDKAPLIPGTDTQYF.

Comments on this clonotype: A much bigger clone sits one base away, suggesting this may be a read error. The rearrangement links TRBV7-9 to TRBJ2-7; D could derive from TRBD1 or TRBD2 (5 bases each). The CDR3 is made up of 12 amino acids. Germline values: CDR1 SEHNR, CDR2 FQNEAQ (reference sequence). CDR3 DNA: TGTGCCGGCAGCTTTGGGGGAATAGAGCAGTACTTC. Translated, it gives CAGSFGGIEQYF.

This clonotype was observed a handful of times. The V gene is TRBV12-3 or TRBV12-4, the J gene TRBJ2-2, with D hard to call. V shed 4 bases and J shed 5 bases, with 14 bases lying between them. CDR3 length: 15 residues. CDR3 loop: CASSYLDLGTGELFF. DNA for the CDR3: TGTGCCAGCAGTTACCTTGACCTTGGGACCGGGGAGCTGTTTTTT.

This clonotype was observed a few times. The chain is built from TRBV12-3 or TRBV12-4 and TRBJ2-1; a possible D gene is TRBD1 (6 bases). The CDR3 totals 14 residues. V gave up 7 bases and J gave up 10 bases, with 20 bases separating them. This CDR3 is CASTEQKGVGEQFF. The CDR3 DNA reads as TGTGCCAGCACCGAACAAAAGGGGGTAGGGGAGCAGTTCTTC.

There are many counts of this clonotype. The chain joins TRBV6-2 or TRBV6-3 to TRBJ1-1; D not resolved. The V and J ends lost 1 base and 1 base respectively, with 4 bases between them. CDR1 is MNHEY, CDR2 SVGEGT, per germline. This CDR3 comprises 13 residues. The DNA for the CDR3 is TGTGCCAGCAGTTACTATGCGAACACTGAAGCTTTCTTT. Encoded protein: CASSYYANTEAFF.

The chain's CDR3 is CASSLILAGDNEQFF. The DNA for the CDR3 is TGTGCCAGCAGTTTAATATTAGCGGGGGATAATGAGCAGTTCTTC. This chain connects TRBV27 to TRBJ2-1; TRBD2 aligns across 9 bases. Germline values: CDR1 MNHEY, CDR2 SMNVEV (reference sequence). V shed 2 bases and J 7 bases; nucleotides not matched to a gene: 6. CDR3 size: 15 residues.

This clonotype showed up many times. The V gene is TRBV6-5, the J gene TRBJ2-2; D may be TRBD2 (7 bases). This CDR3 is 18 amino acids long. Per germline, CDR1 MNHEY and CDR2 SVGAGI. V dropped 6 bases and J dropped 0 bases, with 20 bases sitting between them. The DNA of the CDR3 is TGTGCCAGCAGCTTGACCCCGGGGGGCCGATCGAACACCGGGGAGCTGTTTTTT. Its translation: CASSLTPGGRSNTGELFF.

The V call is TRBV3-2, the J call TRBJ2-7; the table's D call, TRBD1, has no DNA check behind it. TRBV3-2 is given as a pseudogene. There are 16 residues in the CDR3. In nucleotides, the CDR3 is TGTGCCAGCAGCCAAGTGAGTCGGGGGATTTGCTACGAGCAGTACTTC. This gives the protein CASSQVSRGICYEQYF.

The rearrangement uses TRBV13 and TRBJ2-7, with D possibly being TRBD2 (6 bases). The germline V gene encodes CDR1 PRHDT and CDR2 FYEKMQ (reference sequence). The ends were cut back, 3 bases at V and 0 bases at J, with 12 bases in the middle. The CDR3 loop spans 15 amino acids. The DNA of the CDR3 is TGTGCCAGCAGCTTGGGAGGAGCTAACTCCTACGAGCAGTACTTC. Protein product: CASSLGGANSYEQYF.

At least ten counts were recorded for this clonotype. V is TRBV9 and J is TRBJ2-5; D is undetermined. The CDR3 spans 16 residues. Germline V gene sequence: CDR1 SGDLS, CDR2 YYNGEE. V was trimmed by 4 bases and J by 3 bases, leaving 19 bases between them. The CDR3 DNA reads as TGTGCCAGCAGCCCCCCCACCCCTCAGGATAAAGAGACCCAGTACTTC. It yields the protein CASSPPTPQDKETQYF.

Concerning this clonotype: A much larger clone differs by one base, so this may be a read error. The V gene is TRBV9, the J gene TRBJ2-5; the match to TRBD1 covers 7 bases. Trimming took 4 bases from V and 5 from J; bases not matched to a gene: 8. The CDR3 extends over 14 amino acids. Per the germline V gene, CDR1 is SGDLS and CDR2 is YYNGEE. CDR3 sequence reads: CASSQTGDSETQYF. As DNA, the CDR3 is TGTGCCAGCAGCCAAACAGGGGATTCGGAGACCCAGTACTTC.

This clonotype was observed many times. The rearrangement joins TRBV6-6 to TRBJ2-3; TRBD1 or TRBD2 may be the D gene (5 bases each). This CDR3 spans 15 amino acids. V was trimmed by 5 bases and J by 8 bases, leaving 20 bases between them. In germline, CDR1 is MNHNY, CDR2 SVGAGI (reference sequence). CDR3 sequence reads: CASSKGTGNLRTQYF. Here the CDR3 DNA reads TGTGCCAGCAGTAAGGGGACCGGCAACCTTCGTACGCAGTATTTT.

The table lists this clonotype with many counts. The CDR3 loop reads CASSPDSRDNSPLHF. CDR3 nucleotide sequence: TGTGCCAGCAGCCCAGACAGCAGGGATAATTCACCCCTCCACTTT. The rearrangement joins TRBV7-9 to TRBJ1-6, with a tentative D call TRBD1 (5 bases). V lost 5 bases to trimming and J lost 5 bases, with 13 bases between them. Germline V gives CDR1 SEHNR, CDR2 FQNEAQ (reference sequence). The CDR3 covers 15 residues.

This clonotype was observed many times. The rearrangement links TRBV19 to TRBJ1-5; unclear D gene. The CDR3 has 13 residues. Germline V CDR1 and CDR2: LNHDA, SQIVND (reference sequence). V lost 7 bases and J 12 bases, leaving 19 bases between the germline ends. CDR3 protein: CASKAGPLFSQHF. DNA of the CDR3: TGTGCCAGTAAAGCTGGTCCCTTATTTAGCCAGCATTTT.

With regard to this clonotype: The conserved phenylalanine or tryptophan normally closing the CDR3 is absent here, so this likely arose from a read error. The chain links TRBV6-5 to TRBJ2-5, with 8 bases identical to TRBD2. CDR1 is MNHEY and CDR2 is SVGAGI in the germline V gene. CDR3 length: 15 residues. The trim removed 6 bases at V and 5 bases at J, leaving 11 bases unmatched. The CDR3 is CASSPLAALRETQYL. The CDR3 DNA sequence: TGTGCCAGCAGCCCACTAGCGGCCCTTAGGGAGACCCAGTACTTA.

Concerning this clonotype itself: This may stem from a read error, because a much larger clone lies one nucleotide away. This rearrangement joins TRBV6-2 or TRBV6-3 to TRBJ2-7, with TRBD2 as a possible D gene (6 bases). The V gene's germline CDR1 is MNHEY and CDR2 SVGEGT. The CDR3 totals 13 residues. Trimming took off 8 bases at V and 3 bases at J, with 14 bases between the two ends. Here the CDR3 DNA reads TGTGCCAGCGGTCCCGGGACTTTCTACGAGCAGTACTTC. This gives the protein CASGPGTFYEQYF.

This clonotype was seen a few times. J is TRBJ1-2 and V is TRBV28; D is ambiguous. The CDR3 consists of 12 residues. Germline assignment: CDR1 MDHEN and CDR2 SYDVKM. The V end was cut by 3 bases, the J end by 7 bases, with 9 bases between. CDR3 region: CASSFGTAGYTF. The CDR3 bases are TGTGCCAGCAGTTTTGGAACGGCTGGCTACACCTTC.

In this sample, this clonotype turned up many times. The chain employs TRBV9 and TRBJ1-1; D might be TRBD1 (5 bases). V was clipped by 0 bases and J by 2 bases, with 8 bases between them. There are 14 residues in the CDR3. Germline V gene sequence: CDR1 SGDLS, CDR2 YYNGEE. For the CDR3, the DNA is TGTGCCAGCAGCGTAGAGGGGCTAAACACTGAAGCTTTCTTT. Translating gives CASSVEGLNTEAFF. Variable domain in full (rest from reference TRBV9 and TRBJ1-1): DSGVTQTPKHLITATGQRVTLRCSPRSGDLSVYWYQQSLDQGLQFLIQYYNGEERAKGNILERFSAQQFPDLHSELNLSSLELGDSALYFCASSVEGLNTEAFFGQGTRLTVV.

This clonotype was detected many times. This chain uses TRBV28 with TRBJ1-5, with D possibly matching TRBD1 (5 bases). V was shortened by 4 bases and J by 6 bases, with 10 bases between the two germline ends. Germline V gene sequence: CDR1 MDHEN, CDR2 SYDVKM. The CDR3 loop spans 13 amino acids. The CDR3 DNA reads as TGTGCCAGCAGTTATCGGGGGAGTCAGCCCCAGCATTTT. This sequence encodes CASSYRGSQPQHF. Variable domain in full (rest from reference TRBV28 and TRBJ1-5): DVKVTQSSRYLVKRTGEKVFLECVQDMDHENMFWYRQDPGLGLRLIYFSYDVKMKEKGDIPEGYSVSREKKERFSLILESASTNQTSMYLCASSYRGSQPQHFGDGTRLSIL.

There are many counts of this clonotype. The V gene is TRBV29-1, the J gene TRBJ1-2; TRBD1 matches 9 bases. The CDR3 runs 16 residues. Germline trimming cut 3 bases from V and 5 bases from J; bases unmatched to any gene: 13. Per the germline V gene, CDR1 is SQVTM and CDR2 is ANQGSEA. This chain's CDR3 is CSVETGTGTGWYGYTF. Here the CDR3 DNA reads TGCAGCGTTGAGACGGGCACCGGGACAGGGTGGTATGGCTACACCTTC.

Note on this clonotype: No DNA is shown, since the ends of the CDR3 on it are uncertain; the CDR3 is the one TCRdb lists. This sequence joins TRBV6-1 and TRBJ2-7; TRBD1 is taken as the D call from the table, unchecked against the DNA. Germline CDR1 and CDR2: MNHNS and SASEGT. The CDR3 is made up of 14 amino acids, end residues included. The CDR3 loop reads CASSVGQGASEQCF.

This clonotype showed up just a few times. At one end, the junction sequence differs from germline, possibly due to a read error. V is TRBV3-1 and J is TRBJ2-2, with 10 bases matching TRBD2. CDR1 is LGHDT and CDR2 is YNNKEL in the germline V gene (reference sequence). There are 16 residues in the CDR3. CDR3: CASSRKGLADTGGLFF. The CDR3, as DNA: TGTGCCAGCAGCCGAAAAGGACTAGCGGACACCGGGGGGCTGTTTTTT.